This passage covers 27 T cell receptor beta chains from one sample sequenced in a study of T cell responses to AZD1222 COVID-19 vaccine. The protocol was immunoSEQ multiplex PCR, while the TCRdb copy is restricted to in-frame clones and leaves out a portion. Of 140,000 to 150,000 clones in the sample, about 90% were seen once. The source was peripheral blood, collected on day 0 of AZD1222 vaccination. Receptors originate from an adult in good health.

The chain is built from TRBV6-5 and TRBJ2-7; D may be TRBD1 (5 bases). The V and J ends lost 6 bases and 0 bases respectively, with 12 bases between them. The CDR3 totals 14 residues. CDR1 is MNHEY and CDR2 is SVGAGI in the germline V gene. This chain's CDR3 is CASRVQVDSYEQYF. The DNA for the CDR3 is TGTGCCAGCAGGGTACAGGTCGACTCCTACGAGCAGTACTTC.

The chain links TRBV11-1 to TRBJ2-7; no clear D gene. In germline, CDR1 is SGHAT, CDR2 FQDESV (reference sequence). V was shortened by 2 bases and J by 3 bases, with 11 bases between the two germline ends. The CDR3 runs to 14 residues. This CDR3 reads CASSLSQSNYEQYF. The CDR3 nucleotides read TGTGCCAGCAGCTTAAGCCAATCTAACTACGAGCAGTACTTC.

The chain couples TRBV27 to TRBJ2-2; tentatively, D is TRBD1 (6 bases). CDR1 is MNHEY and CDR2 is SMNVEV in the germline V gene (reference sequence). The CDR3 runs to 16 residues. V was trimmed by 5 bases and J by 1 base, leaving 14 bases between them. Here the CDR3 reads CASSPRQQGNTGELFF. CDR3 bases: TGTGCCAGCAGTCCGCGGCAACAGGGGAACACCGGGGAGCTGTTTTTT.

This clone turned up a few times. V is TRBV28 and J is TRBJ1-2; D is uncertain. The CDR3 totals 15 residues. Per the germline V gene, CDR1 is MDHEN and CDR2 is SYDVKM. Trimming cost V 7 bases and J 7 bases, with 22 bases left between them. CDR3 residues: CASTAADRAYGGYTF. Here the CDR3 DNA reads TGTGCCAGCACCGCTGCGGACCGCGCATATGGTGGCTACACCTTC.

The rearrangement joins TRBV19 to TRBJ1-5; D unclear. Germline V gene data show CDR1 as LNHDA and CDR2 as SQIVND (reference sequence). There are 14 residues in the CDR3. Deletions cut 7 bases from V and 5 bases from J, with 15 bases between. This CDR3 reads CASTALGRHQPQHF. DNA of the CDR3: TGTGCCAGTACCGCGCTAGGCCGCCATCAGCCCCAGCATTTT.

The chain uses TRBV20-1 and TRBJ1-2; 10 bases line up with TRBD1. The CDR3 has 15 amino acids. Germline trimming cut 3 bases from V and 3 bases from J; bases unmatched to any gene: 7. Germline values: CDR1 DFQATT, CDR2 SNEGSKA (reference sequence). Here the CDR3 reads CSASGQGEFYYGYTF. CDR3 DNA sequence: TGCAGTGCTAGTGGACAGGGGGAATTTTACTATGGCTACACCTTC.

The chain recombines TRBV19 with TRBJ2-2, with 9 bases fitting TRBD1. The CDR3 is 15 residues long. The junction had 10 bases not matched to a gene; V was cut back by 8 bases and J by 6 bases. Germline loops: CDR1 LNHDA, CDR2 SQIVND (reference sequence). The chain's CDR3 is CASLPGTGSSGELFF. CDR3 sequence (DNA): TGTGCCAGTCTCCCCGGGACAGGGTCATCCGGGGAGCTGTTTTTT.

This clone came up once. The chain recombines TRBV27 with TRBJ2-7; 8 bases match TRBD1. V shed 5 bases, J shed 6 bases, and the junction held 12 bases outside the gene matches. There are 15 residues in the CDR3. Per germline, CDR1 MNHEY and CDR2 SMNVEV (reference sequence). The CDR3 DNA reads as TGTGCCAGCAGTCCTTGGACGGACAGGGCCATCGAGCAGTACTTC. As protein: CASSPWTDRAIEQYF.

This clone was picked up one time. The V and J genes are TRBV4-1 and TRBJ2-1; no firm D call. Germline values: CDR1 MGHRA, CDR2 YSYEKL. Trimming cost V 1 base and J 8 bases, with 9 bases left between them. The CDR3 length is 13 residues. The CDR3 protein is CASSQVGADEQFF. CDR3 DNA sequence: TGCGCCAGCAGCCAAGTTGGTGCAGATGAGCAGTTCTTC.

V usage is TRBV5-6 and J usage is TRBJ1-6, with a weak D call TRBD1 (6 bases). The CDR3 spans 14 residues. V lost 3 bases and J lost 10, with 14 bases in between. CDR1 and CDR2 (germline): SGHDT, YYEEEE. CDR3: CASSSPYRGSPLHF. CDR3 DNA sequence: TGTGCCAGCAGCTCCCCGTATAGGGGGTCACCCCTCCACTTT.

The chain uses TRBV14 and TRBJ1-2; D unresolved. Germline V gene data show CDR1 as SGHDN and CDR2 as FVKESK. Trimming took 0 bases from V and 4 from J, leaving 12 bases between them. CDR3 length: 15 amino acids. Here the CDR3 reads CASSQETNGPYGYTF. For the CDR3, the DNA is TGTGCCAGCAGCCAAGAGACCAACGGACCCTATGGCTACACCTTC.

This chain joins TRBV11-2 and TRBJ2-1; no definite D call. In germline, CDR1 is SGHAT, CDR2 FQNNGV. Trimming took 5 bases from V and 6 from J, leaving 11 bases between them. CDR3 length equals 13 residues. This CDR3 is CASSPSPSNEQFF. In DNA form, the CDR3 reads TGTGCCAGCAGCCCAAGTCCCTCCAATGAGCAGTTCTTC.

The V gene is TRBV5-6, the J gene TRBJ1-4, with D tentatively TRBD1 (5 bases). Germline CDR1 reads SGHDT; CDR2 reads YYEEEE. The CDR3 sequence is 13 residues long. The V and J ends lost 3 bases and 8 bases respectively, with 11 bases between them. CDR3 residues: CASSSGLTEKLFF. CDR3 sequence (DNA): TGTGCCAGCAGCTCAGGGCTTACGGAAAAACTGTTTTTT.

The V call is TRBV7-8, the J call TRBJ1-6, with TRBD1 matching 10 bases. The CDR3 is 15 residues long. Germline V lookup: CDR1 SGHVS, CDR2 FQNEAQ. The V and J ends lost 5 bases and 8 bases, in that order; junction bases with no gene match: 6. CDR3 residues: CASSPRDRGYSPLHF. Written as DNA, the CDR3 is TGTGCCAGCAGCCCACGGGACAGGGGTTATTCACCCCTCCACTTT.

J is TRBJ2-7 and V is TRBV7-8, with 7 positions matching TRBD2. From germline, CDR1 is SGHVS and CDR2 FQNEAQ. With V trimmed by 5 bases and J by 0 bases, 7 bases remained unmatched. The CDR3 contains 15 residues. CDR3 coding DNA: TGTGCCAGCAGCCTTATCGGGGGGTCCTCCTACGAGCAGTACTTC. This encodes CASSLIGGSSYEQYF. Using reference TRBV7-8 and TRBJ2-7 for the parts outside the CDR3, the full variable domain is GAGVSQSPRYKVAKRGQDVALRCDPISGHVSLFWYQQALGQGPEFLTYFQNEAQLDKSGLPSDRFFAERPEGSVSTLKIQRTQQEDSAVYLCASSLIGGSSYEQYFGPGTRLTVT.

The chain uses TRBV2 and TRBJ1-6; 7 positions match TRBD1. Germline values: CDR1 SNHLY, CDR2 FYNNEI. This CDR3 contains 15 residues. V lost 2 bases to trimming and J lost 10 bases; unmatched junction nucleotides: 8. CDR3 nucleotide sequence: TGTGCCAGCAGTGAAAAGACAGGGCGGATCTCACCCCTCCACTTT. Amino acids: CASSEKTGRISPLHF.

The chain has TRBV7-9 and TRBJ2-5; perhaps TRBD2 as D (6 bases). Trimming shortened V by 5 bases and J by 5 bases, and 18 bases separated the two germline ends. This CDR3 has 15 residues. Germline lookup yields CDR1 SEHNR and CDR2 FQNEAQ (reference sequence). CDR3 sequence reads: CASSESGGLRETQYF. For the CDR3, the DNA is TGTGCCAGCAGCGAATCCGGAGGACTAAGGGAGACCCAGTACTTC.

The J gene is TRBJ2-6, the V gene TRBV27; the D gene is possibly TRBD1 (7 bases). CDR1 and CDR2 from the germline V gene are MNHEY and SMNVEV (reference sequence). Trimming stripped 7 bases from V and 1 base from J, with 20 bases between. This CDR3 comprises 18 residues. CDR3: CASTPWVQGGSGANVLTF. As DNA, the CDR3 is TGTGCCAGCACCCCTTGGGTCCAGGGGGGTTCTGGGGCCAACGTCCTGACTTTC.

V gene TRBV6-1 combines with J gene TRBJ1-4, with D unclear. CDR1 is MNHNS, CDR2 SASEGT, per germline. CDR3 length: 15 residues. V lost 1 base to trimming and J lost 7 bases, with 13 bases between them. The CDR3 nucleotides read TGTGCCAGCAGTGAAGAGCCGTCCTGGGGTGAAAAACTGTTTTTT. Residues: CASSEEPSWGEKLFF.

J is TRBJ2-5 and V is TRBV9; D remains ambiguous. The length of the CDR3 is 14 residues. Germline CDR1 reads SGDLS; CDR2 reads YYNGEE. Trimming took 0 bases from V and 8 from J, leaving 14 bases between them. The DNA for the CDR3 is TGTGCCAGCAGCGTAGATGGGTCGGTAGAAACCCAGTACTTC. This sequence encodes CASSVDGSVETQYF.

The rearrangement uses TRBV28 and TRBJ1-4; D is unresolved. Germline assignment: CDR1 MDHEN and CDR2 SYDVKM. Trimming removed 3 bases from V and 8 bases from J, with 10 bases in between. The CDR3 runs to 13 residues. CDR3 amino acids: CASSLRVEEKLFF. As DNA, the CDR3 is TGTGCCAGCAGTTTGAGGGTTGAAGAAAAACTGTTTTTT.

This chain connects TRBV4-3 to TRBJ1-5; D remains ambiguous. Germline assignment: CDR1 LGHNA and CDR2 YSLEER. Trimming took 4 bases from V and 3 from J, leaving 10 bases between them. The CDR3 runs 14 residues. Here the CDR3 DNA reads TGCGCCAGCAGCCCCGGACGGAACAATCAGCCCCAGCATTTT. Protein sequence: CASSPGRNNQPQHF.

The chain links TRBV5-1 to TRBJ2-7; D is possibly TRBD1 or TRBD2 (5 bases each). The germline V gene has CDR1 SGHRS and CDR2 YFSETQ. This CDR3 has 16 amino acids. The ends were cut back, 0 bases at V and 0 bases at J, with 13 bases in the middle. Here the CDR3 DNA reads TGCGCCAGCAGCTTGGCCGGGACCGACAGCTCCTACGAGCAGTACTTC. Its protein is CASSLAGTDSSYEQYF. Full variable domain (rest looked up from reference TRBV5-1 and TRBJ2-7): KAGVTQTPRYLIKTRGQQVTLSCSPISGHRSVSWYQQTPGQGLQFLFEYFSETQRNKGNFPGRFSGRQFSNSRSEMNVSTLELGDSALYLCASSLAGTDSSYEQYFGPGTRLTVT.

This chain links TRBV2 with TRBJ1-2; D call uncertain. Germline lookup yields CDR1 SNHLY and CDR2 FYNNEI. The CDR3 runs to 17 residues. The V end was cut by 2 bases, the J end by 6 bases, with 22 bases between. The CDR3 coding sequence is TGTGCCAGCAGTGAATCCTCGGCGAGGGCGCGCCCGAATGGCTACACCTTC. This codes for CASSESSARARPNGYTF.

The V gene is TRBV6-2 or TRBV6-3, the J gene TRBJ2-1, with TRBD2 identical over 8 bases. Trimming cost V 5 bases and J 3 bases; bases outside gene matches: 9. The CDR3 has 16 amino acids. Germline V gene sequence: CDR1 MNHEY, CDR2 SVGEGT. The CDR3 DNA sequence: TGTGCCAGCAGTGGGACCAGCGGGAGAGACTACAATGAGCAGTTCTTC. This gives the protein CASSGTSGRDYNEQFF.

This clone was seen more than once but under ten times. The rearrangement joins TRBV5-1 to TRBJ2-2; D ambiguous. This CDR3 contains 15 residues. Germline loops: CDR1 SGHRS, CDR2 YFSETQ. The V gene lost 1 base and the J gene lost 0 bases, with 7 bases spanning the gap. The CDR3 region is CASSLMAANTGELFF. In DNA, the CDR3 is TGCGCCAGCAGCTTGATGGCGGCGAACACCGGGGAGCTGTTTTTT.

The chain links TRBV5-1 to TRBJ1-3, with D possibly TRBD1 on 5 matching bases. The germline V and J ends were trimmed by 0 bases and 8 bases, with 15 bases remaining between them. The CDR3 consists of 15 residues. Germline V gene data show CDR1 as SGHRS and CDR2 as YFSETQ. CDR3 sequence (DNA): TGCGCCAGCAGCTTGGTCGGGCGGGGCCGGGACACCATATATTTT. Translation: CASSLVGRGRDTIYF.